This TCR beta chain was sequenced for a study of human T cells and chemical hapten exposure. TCRdb processed the RACE reads anew with MiXCR; each CDR3 protein has one entry. The table shows approximately 90,000 distinct CDR3 sequences, with roughly 9.6% occurring only once. With 10 bases clipped from V and 5 bases from J, the junction kept 24 bases outside the gene matches. This CDR3 is 19 amino acids long. Germline V gene sequence: CDR1 MNHEY, CDR2 SVGAGI. Regarding time point: patch test 2, 6 weeks after DPC sensitization. The treatment: therapeutic diphenylcyclopropenone sensitization with weekly scalp DPC. The sample holds a few counts of this clonotype.

This specimen was whole blood, taken in connection with sensitization to the hapten diphenylcyclopropenone (DPC). The chain recombines TRBV6-5 with TRBJ2-3, with 10 bases lining up with TRBD2. The source is a man aged 40-49 years with alopecia areata. Some clones in this sample may be carry-over from other donors' samples. In DNA, the CDR3 is TGTGCCACCCAGACGAGGACAGGGCAAAGCGGGAGGGCCATAGATACGCAGTATTTT. Its translation is CATQTRTGQSGRAIDTQYF.